A selection of T cell receptor beta chains follows, all from one sample in a study of patients and donors after allogeneic stem cell transplantation. TCRdb re-called the RT-PCR reads with MiXCR, one entry per CDR3 protein. The sample lists around 150,000 distinct CDR3 sequences; 30% were seen once. Material: blood, either unsorted or a sorted T cell fraction (not recorded which). The origin of the receptors is a human donor who was either an allogeneic HSCT recipient or a stem cell or donor lymphocyte infusion donor (not recorded which). It is not recorded whose cells these are; they may come from a transplant donor. CDR3s include the opening cysteine and the closing phenylalanine or tryptophan. Fields, in order: J gene, clone size, V gene, D gene, CDR3 protein, CDR3 DNA. The D gene is left open where the match is weak. Clone size is not always given. Where it is, it says once, few, many or a class for expanded clones.

>TRBJ1-1|.|TRBV5-5|TRBD1
CASSLVGTAEAFF
TGTGCCAGCAGCTTGGTGGGGACAGCTGAAGCTTTCTTT
>TRBJ1-1|many|TRBV20-1|.
CSVSRGDLNTEAFF
TGCAGTGTCTCTCGGGGCGACCTGAACACTGAAGCTTTCTTT
>TRBJ2-7|few|TRBV27|.
CASSLRGLYYEQYF
TGTGCCAGCAGTTTACGGGGGCTCTACTACGAGCAGTACTTC
>TRBJ2-7|once|TRBV28|.
CASTLMGRGPYEQYF
TGTGCCAGCACCCTGATGGGCCGGGGTCCCTACGAGCAGTACTTC
>TRBJ2-5|.|TRBV14|.
CASSLAYFGTQYF
TGTGCCAGCAGCCTAGCGTATTTCGGGACCCAGTACTTC
>TRBJ2-1|.|TRBV5-8|TRBD2
CASSEGTSGVNEQFF
TGTGCCAGCAGCGAGGGGACTAGCGGGGTTAATGAGCAGTTCTTC
>TRBJ1-6|.|TRBV2|TRBD1
CASSTQGARNNSPLHF
TGTGCCAGCAGTACCCAGGGGGCTCGGAATAATTCACCCCTCCACTTT
>TRBJ2-1|.|TRBV6-2/TRBV6-3|.
CASSYTSGNLWDEQFF
TGTGCCAGCAGTTACACCTCGGGAAACCTCTGGGATGAGCAGTTCTTC
>TRBJ2-2|once|TRBV27|TRBD1
CASSPRTGAGELFF
TGTGCCAGCAGTCCCCGGACAGGGGCCGGGGAGCTGTTTTTT
>TRBJ1-2|few|TRBV18|.
CASSPDPRDYGYTF
TGTGCCAGCTCACCGGACCCGAGGGACTATGGCTACACCTTC
>TRBJ2-4|.|TRBV20-1|TRBD2
CSAARTSGSFPAKNIQYF
TGCAGTGCTGCACGGACTAGCGGGAGTTTCCCGGCCAAAAACATTCAGTACTTC
>TRBJ2-1|.|TRBV4-3|TRBD2
CASSQDKGLVDNEQFF
TGCGCCAGCAGCCAAGATAAGGGACTAGTTGACAATGAGCAGTTCTTC
>TRBJ2-7|once|TRBV9|.
CASSVGGAPYEQYF
TGTGCCAGCAGCGTAGGGGGCGCTCCCTACGAGCAGTACTTC
>TRBJ2-1|few|TRBV4-2|.
CASSQDLRSSYNEQFF
TGTGCCAGCAGCCAAGATTTGAGGAGCTCCTACAATGAGCAGTTCTTC
>TRBJ2-3|few|TRBV7-2|.
CASTERNTQYF
TGTGCCAGCACGGAAAGAAATACGCAGTATTTT
>TRBJ2-7|.|TRBV29-1|.
CSVGIGRPTYEQYF
TGCAGCGTTGGTATCGGCAGGCCCACCTACGAGCAGTACTTC
>TRBJ2-1|few|TRBV27|.
CASSFHDSNEQFF
TGTGCCAGCAGTTTCCACGACTCGAATGAGCAGTTCTTC
>TRBJ2-7|.|TRBV7-9|TRBD1
CASSSSRDRYSGEQYF
TGTGCCAGCAGCAGTAGCCGGGACAGATATTCGGGCGAGCAGTACTTC
>TRBJ2-2|once|TRBV18|.
CASSPPGELFF
TGTGCCAGCTCACCACCCGGGGAGCTGTTTTTT
>TRBJ2-2|.|TRBV12-3/TRBV12-4|.
CASRAEQNTGELFF
TGTGCCAGCAGGGCTGAGCAGAACACCGGGGAGCTGTTTTTT
>TRBJ2-3|.|TRBV4-1|.
CASRGEGTDTQYF
TGCGCCAGCAGAGGGGAAGGCACAGATACGCAGTATTTT
>TRBJ2-1|.|TRBV9|.
CASSTSGHLGNEQFF
TGTGCCAGCAGCACCAGCGGGCATTTGGGCAATGAGCAGTTCTTC
>TRBJ2-5|few|TRBV12-3/TRBV12-4|.
CASSHWGGEETQYF
TGTGCCAGCAGCCACTGGGGGGGCGAAGAGACCCAGTACTTC
>TRBJ2-3|.|TRBV4-3|.
CASSQGTAADTQYF
TGCGCCAGCAGCCAAGGGACAGCCGCAGATACGCAGTATTTT
>TRBJ1-1|.|TRBV10-2|.
CASRRLGLDTEAFF
TGCGCCAGCAGACGTTTAGGACTGGACACTGAAGCTTTCTTT
>TRBJ1-1|once|TRBV7-9|.
CASQQATEAFF
TGTGCCAGTCAACAGGCTACTGAAGCTTTCTTT
>TRBJ1-3|few|TRBV30|.
CAFDSFWIGNTIYF
TGTGCCTTCGACAGTTTCTGGATTGGAAACACCATATATTTT
>TRBJ2-5|few|TRBV15|.
CATSGFRETQYF
TGTGCCACCAGCGGTTTCCGAGAGACCCAGTACTTC
>TRBJ1-3|.|TRBV7-8|.
CASSLRPGSSGNTIYF
TGTGCCAGCAGCTTACGGCCTGGTTCCTCTGGAAACACCATATATTTT
>TRBJ2-2|few|TRBV5-1|.
CASSLEGGELFF
TGCGCCAGCAGCTTGGAAGGCGGGGAGCTGTTTTTT
>TRBJ2-7|.|TRBV15|TRBD2
CATSRGSTSGSSYEQYF
TGTGCCACCAGCAGAGGGTCGACTAGCGGGAGCTCCTACGAGCAGTACTTC
>TRBJ1-2|.|TRBV18|.
CASSGGTQDYGYTF
TGTGCCAGCTCAGGGGGAACTCAGGACTATGGCTACACCTTC
>TRBJ2-7|.|TRBV28|.
CASRPTGTGSYEQYF
TGTGCCAGCAGACCGACCGGGACCGGCTCCTACGAGCAGTACTTC
>TRBJ2-1|.|TRBV28|.
CASSFDWGEQFF
TGTGCCAGCAGTTTCGACTGGGGTGAGCAGTTCTTC
>TRBJ1-5|many|TRBV4-3|.
CASSQELQGNQPQHF
TGCGCCAGCAGCCAAGAGTTGCAGGGCAATCAGCCCCAGCATTTT
>TRBJ2-1|.|TRBV5-1|.
CASTDRDSYNEQFF
TGCGCCAGCACCGACCGGGACTCTTACAATGAGCAGTTCTTC
>TRBJ2-7|few|TRBV12-3/TRBV12-4|.
CASSLGGGSEQYF
TGTGCCAGCAGTTTAGGGGGAGGAAGCGAGCAGTACTTC
>TRBJ1-5|few|TRBV4-1|.
CASSQLTDQPQHF
TGCGCCAGCAGCCAGCTCACCGATCAGCCCCAGCATTTT
>TRBJ2-1|few|TRBV18|.
CASSPPSRHYNEQFF
TGTGCCAGCTCACCACCCTCCAGGCACTACAATGAGCAGTTCTTC
>TRBJ1-3|few|TRBV6-5|.
CASSQHRSWGGNTIYF
TGTGCCAGCAGTCAGCACAGGTCTTGGGGTGGAAACACCATATATTTT
>TRBJ2-7|few|TRBV29-1|.
CSVGGPTSYEQYF
TGCAGCGTTGGGGGCCCGACTTCCTACGAGCAGTACTTC
>TRBJ2-7|few|TRBV29-1|.
CSVEGLSGSYEQYF
TGCAGCGTTGAAGGCCTATCGGGTTCCTACGAGCAGTACTTC
>TRBJ2-1|.|TRBV4-3|TRBD2
CASSQVLRGGYEQFF
TGCGCCAGCAGCCAAGTTCTCCGGGGGGGCTATGAGCAGTTCTTC
>TRBJ2-2|.|TRBV20-1|.
CSARDTVTGELFF
TGCAGTGCTAGAGATACAGTCACCGGGGAGCTGTTTTTT
>TRBJ1-3|few|TRBV18|TRBD1
CASSPPSRTGGNTIYF
TGTGCCAGCTCACCACCCTCGCGGACAGGTGGAAACACCATATATTTT
>TRBJ2-3|.|TRBV5-1|.
CASSFTGGRDTQYF
TGCGCCAGCAGCTTTACTGGGGGGCGTGATACGCAGTATTTT
>TRBJ2-2|once|TRBV27|TRBD1
CASSLRAGTANTGELFF
TGTGCCAGCAGTTTAAGGGCCGGGACAGCGAACACCGGGGAGCTGTTTTTT
>TRBJ2-7|.|TRBV28|TRBD1
CASISRGAAPGGYEQYF
TGTGCCAGCATAAGTAGGGGAGCGGCACCAGGGGGTTACGAGCAGTACTTC
>TRBJ1-1|many|TRBV7-6|.
CASSPVTGLTEAFF
TGTGCCAGCAGCCCCGTAACAGGGCTAACTGAAGCTTTCTTT
>TRBJ1-1|few|TRBV7-2|TRBD1
CASSRRQGGNPEAFF
TGTGCCAGCAGCCGAAGACAGGGGGGTAACCCTGAAGCTTTCTTT
>TRBJ2-3|.|TRBV5-6|.
CASSFSRRKYF
TGTGCCAGCAGCTTTTCCCGGAGAAAGTATTTT
>TRBJ1-5|few|TRBV15|TRBD1
CATSRDTSGQGGNQPQHF
TGTGCCACCAGCAGAGATACCAGCGGACAGGGAGGCAATCAGCCCCAGCATTTT
>TRBJ1-2|.|TRBV12-3/TRBV12-4|.
CASSSFGTGRDGYTF
TGTGCCAGCAGCTCCTTCGGTACAGGGAGGGATGGCTACACCTTC
>TRBJ1-1|many|TRBV6-5|.
CASSGVGSTEAFF
TGTGCCAGTTCAGGGGTGGGGAGCACTGAAGCTTTCTTT